These 17 T cell receptor beta chains were sequenced from one sample in a study of shared clonotypes between healthy human individuals. Only CD45RO-negative cells positively selected for CCR7 counted as naive CD8 cells, so terminally differentiated effector memory CD45RA+ cells were excluded. This table comes from immunoSEQ multiplex PCR, and its TCRdb copy is limited to in-frame clones, with some not included. This sample has 630,000 or so clones, with 95% to 98% found just once. The sample comprised naive CD8+ T cells sorted from blood. These receptors all come from a man aged 25 to 40 in good health.

V gene TRBV7-2 combines with J gene TRBJ2-7; TRBD2 matches at 10 bases. This CDR3 has 14 amino acids. J gave up 6 bases and V 5 bases, and 7 bases lay outside the gene matches. Germline CDR1 reads SGHTA; CDR2 reads FQGNSA. CDR3 amino acids: CASSLSGRASEQYF. In DNA, the CDR3 is TGTGCCAGCAGCCTGAGCGGGAGGGCCTCCGAGCAGTACTTC.

The CDR3 nucleotides are TGTGCCAGCAGCCCCCCAAGGGGAGGGGGTGATGAAAAACTGTTTTTT. Its translation: CASSPPRGGGDEKLFF. The chain links TRBV7-9 to TRBJ1-4, with D perhaps TRBD1 (6 bases). This CDR3 contains 16 residues. V was cut by 5 bases and J by 6 bases, with 19 bases left in between. Germline CDR1 and CDR2: SEHNR and FQNEAQ (reference sequence).

The chain combines TRBV4-1 with TRBJ1-4; 10 nucleotides align to TRBD1. This CDR3 contains 15 residues. Unmatched junction bases numbered 1, after V lost 0 bases and J lost 6 bases. Germline V gene sequence: CDR1 MGHRA, CDR2 YSYEKL. The CDR3 coding sequence is TGCGCCAGCAGCCAAGAGGGGACAGGGGATGAAAAACTGTTTTTT. Translated: CASSQEGTGDEKLFF.

This clone occurred a few times. Other DNA sequences within the sample encode an identical CDR3. The chain links TRBV7-9 to TRBJ2-7; the D gene is possibly TRBD1 (6 bases). There are 12 residues in the CDR3. Germline values: CDR1 SEHNR, CDR2 FQNEAQ (reference sequence). V was clipped by 3 bases and J by 7 bases, with 10 bases between them. The CDR3: CASSLDSGEQYF. The CDR3 DNA reads TGTGCCAGCAGCTTGGACAGTGGGGAGCAGTACTTC.

V gene TRBV5-1 combines with J gene TRBJ2-3, with D possibly being TRBD2 (6 bases). V shed 1 base and J shed 6 bases, with 15 bases lying between them. The CDR3 runs to 15 residues. Per the germline V gene, CDR1 is SGHRS and CDR2 is YFSETQ. CDR3 bases: TGCGCCAGCAGCTTGTACACGGGAGTAAAGGATACGCAGTATTTT. Protein sequence: CASSLYTGVKDTQYF.

The genes are TRBV13 and TRBJ2-5, with 8 positions matching TRBD1. The CDR3 totals 13 residues. Per germline, CDR1 PRHDT and CDR2 FYEKMQ (reference sequence). V shed 5 bases, J shed 3 bases, and the junction held 2 bases outside the gene matches. This CDR3 is CASSHRGKETQYF. DNA for the CDR3: TGTGCCAGCAGCCACAGGGGGAAAGAGACCCAGTACTTC.

This sequence joins TRBV5-8 and TRBJ2-2, with 7 positions matching TRBD1. J was trimmed by 1 base and V by 4 bases; bases with no gene match: 4. Looked up from germline, CDR1 is SGHTS and CDR2 is YDEGEE. The CDR3 loop spans 15 amino acids. CDR3 nucleotide sequence: TGTGCCAGCAGCGACGGGACAGTGAACACCGGGGAGCTGTTTTTT. Protein sequence: CASSDGTVNTGELFF. Complete variable domain (other parts from reference TRBV5-8 and TRBJ2-2): EAGVTQSPTHLIKTRGQQATLRCSPISGHTSVYWYQQALGLGLQFLLWYDEGEERNRGNFPPRFSGRQFPNYSSELNVNALELEDSALYLCASSDGTVNTGELFFGEGSRLTVL.

This rearrangement joins TRBV7-9 to TRBJ2-5; weak D call: TRBD2 (5 bases). Germline V gene data show CDR1 as SEHNR and CDR2 as FQNEAQ (reference sequence). CDR3 length equals 14 residues. Trimming left V 5 bases short and J 0 bases short, with 10 bases between. The CDR3 DNA is TGTGCCAGCAGCCCCTCAGCGGACCAAGAGACCCAGTACTTC. Its translation is CASSPSADQETQYF.

The chain is built from TRBV7-2 and TRBJ1-2; a possible D gene is TRBD1 (5 bases). Trimming shortened V by 5 bases and J by 2 bases, and 12 bases separated the two germline ends. The CDR3 is made up of 14 amino acids. Germline V gives CDR1 SGHTA, CDR2 FQGNSA. CDR3 residues: CASSPTGENYGYTF. The CDR3 nucleotides read TGTGCCAGCAGCCCCACGGGGGAAAACTATGGCTACACCTTC.

V usage is TRBV10-2 and J usage is TRBJ2-5; 11 bases align to TRBD2. Germline CDR1 WSHSY, CDR2 SAAADI. The CDR3 is made up of 18 amino acids. The junction had 16 bases not matched to a gene; V was cut back by 6 bases and J by 4 bases. As DNA, the CDR3 is TGCGCCAGCAGCGGTTCTACTAGCGGGAGCTTTTTGTTAGAGACCCAGTACTTC. Residues: CASSGSTSGSFLLETQYF.

In nucleotides, the CDR3 is TGTGCCTGGAGCCCCCGTAATGAAACAGGCTTGAATCAGCCCCAGCATTTT. Residues: CAWSPRNETGLNQPQHF. The gene calls are TRBV30 and TRBJ1-5; perhaps TRBD1 as D (5 bases). There are 17 residues in the CDR3. CDR1 and CDR2 (germline): GTSNPN, SVGIG (reference sequence). Trimming shortened V by 3 bases and J by 4 bases, and 22 bases separated the two germline ends. Variable domain in full (rest from reference TRBV30 and TRBJ1-5): SQTIHQWPATLVQPVGSPLSLECTVEGTSNPNLYWYRQAAGRGLQLLFYSVGIGQISSEVPQNLSASRPQDRQFILSSKKLLLSDSGFYLCAWSPRNETGLNQPQHFGDGTRLSIL.

Points on this clone: A read error may account for a junction end that differs from germline. This chain joins TRBV7-7 and TRBJ2-5; 10 bases are shared with TRBD1. The CDR3 is 14 residues long. CDR1 and CDR2 from the germline V gene are SSHAT and FNYEAQ (reference sequence). Here the CDR3 reads CASSRDRGQETQYF. The CDR3 nucleotides are TGTGCTAGCAGCCGGGACAGGGGCCAAGAGACCCAGTACTTC. Full variable domain (rest looked up from reference TRBV7-7 and TRBJ2-5): GAGVSQSPRYKVTKRGQDVTLRCDPISSHATLYWYQQALGQGPEFLTYFNYEAQPDKSGLPSDRFSAERPEGSISTLTIQRTEQRDSAMYRCASSRDRGQETQYFGPGTRLLVL.

This chain joins TRBV29-1 and TRBJ2-3; either TRBD1 or TRBD2 may supply D (5 bases each). Germline V gene lookup returns CDR1 SQVTM and CDR2 ANQGSEA. V was cut by 3 bases and J by 0 bases, with 22 bases left in between. This CDR3 has 18 residues. CDR3 protein: CSVDSGTRVEPSTDTQYF. CDR3 coding DNA: TGCAGCGTTGATTCGGGGACCCGAGTGGAACCTAGCACAGATACGCAGTATTTT.

This chain links TRBV4-3 with TRBJ2-7, with a tentative D call TRBD1 (6 bases). CDR3 length: 15 residues. The germline V gene encodes CDR1 LGHNA and CDR2 YSLEER. Trimming stripped 5 bases from V and 6 bases from J, with 20 bases between. The CDR3 nucleotides are TGCGCCAGCAGCTCCTTCGGGTTGGGACATGGCGAGCAGTACTTC. Amino acid sequence: CASSSFGLGHGEQYF.

CDR3 in amino acids: CASSWTGGPNTGELFF. CDR3 coding DNA: TGTGCCAGCAGTTGGACAGGGGGCCCAAACACCGGGGAGCTGTTTTTT. V usage is TRBV7-9 and J usage is TRBJ2-2; 11 nucleotides align to TRBD1. From germline, CDR1 is SEHNR and CDR2 FQNEAQ (reference sequence). Trimming removed 6 bases from V and 2 bases from J; junction bases left unmatched: 5. This CDR3 is built from 16 residues.

The V and J genes are TRBV27 and TRBJ2-1, with 9 bases identical to TRBD2. CDR3 size: 17 residues. V dropped 1 base and J dropped 5; count of bases not matched to a gene: 9. Germline loops: CDR1 MNHEY, CDR2 SMNVEV (reference sequence). CDR3 bases: TGTGCCAGCAGTTTATTTTTCCCGACTAGCGGCAACAATGAGCAGTTCTTC. It is translated as CASSLFFPTSGNNEQFF.

The chain uses TRBV4-1 and TRBJ2-7; unclear D gene. Germline V gene lookup returns CDR1 MGHRA and CDR2 YSYEKL. The V gene lost 2 bases and the J gene lost 2 bases, with 1 base spanning the gap. The CDR3 extends over 11 amino acids. The CDR3 loop is CASSQTYEQYF. The CDR3, as DNA: TGCGCCAGCAGCCAAACCTACGAGCAGTACTTC.